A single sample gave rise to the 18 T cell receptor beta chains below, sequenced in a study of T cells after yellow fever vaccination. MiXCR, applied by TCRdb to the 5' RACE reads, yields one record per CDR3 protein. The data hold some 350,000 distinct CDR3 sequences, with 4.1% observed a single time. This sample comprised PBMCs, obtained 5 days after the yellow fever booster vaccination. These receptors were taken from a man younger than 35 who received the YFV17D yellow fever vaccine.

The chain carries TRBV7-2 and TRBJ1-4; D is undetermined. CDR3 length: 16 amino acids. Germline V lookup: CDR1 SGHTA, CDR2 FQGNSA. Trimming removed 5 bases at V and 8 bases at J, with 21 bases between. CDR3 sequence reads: CASSRLPGGSVEKLFF. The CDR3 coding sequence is TGTGCCAGCAGCCGACTGCCGGGCGGGTCGGTGGAAAAACTGTTTTTT.

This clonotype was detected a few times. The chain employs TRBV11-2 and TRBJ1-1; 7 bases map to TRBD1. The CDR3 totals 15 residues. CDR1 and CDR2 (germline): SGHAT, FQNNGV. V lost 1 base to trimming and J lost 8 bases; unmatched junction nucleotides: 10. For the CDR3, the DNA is TGTGCCAGCAGCTTAGCCTTGACTCGACAGGGCGAAGCTTTCTTT. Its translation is CASSLALTRQGEAFF.

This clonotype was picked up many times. The CDR3 protein is CSASDSRTDTQYF. The CDR3, as DNA: TGCAGCGCGTCTGACAGCCGCACAGATACGCAGTATTTT. This chain joins TRBV29-1 and TRBJ2-3; TRBD1 is a possible D gene (5 bases). Germline assignment: CDR1 SQVTM and CDR2 ANQGSEA. Trimming pared 7 bases from V and 1 base from J, leaving 12 bases between. This CDR3 has 13 amino acids.

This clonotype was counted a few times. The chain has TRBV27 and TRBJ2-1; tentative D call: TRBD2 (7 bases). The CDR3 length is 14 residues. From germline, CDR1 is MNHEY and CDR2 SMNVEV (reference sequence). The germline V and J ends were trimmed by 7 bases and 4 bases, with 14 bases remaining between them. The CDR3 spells CASTPGGGYNEQFF. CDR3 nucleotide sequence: TGTGCCAGCACCCCGGGGGGCGGGTACAATGAGCAGTTCTTC.

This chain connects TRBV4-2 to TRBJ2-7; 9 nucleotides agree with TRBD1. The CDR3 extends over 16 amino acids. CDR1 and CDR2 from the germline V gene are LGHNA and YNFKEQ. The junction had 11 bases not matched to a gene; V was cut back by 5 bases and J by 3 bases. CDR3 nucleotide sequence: TGTGCCAGCAGCGTCCCGTCCGGGACAGGGCTCTACGAGCAGTACTTC. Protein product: CASSVPSGTGLYEQYF.

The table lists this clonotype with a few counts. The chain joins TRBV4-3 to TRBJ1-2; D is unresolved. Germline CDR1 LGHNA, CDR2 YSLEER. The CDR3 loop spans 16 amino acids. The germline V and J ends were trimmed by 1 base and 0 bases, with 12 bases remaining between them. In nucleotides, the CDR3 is TGCGCCAGCAGCCAAGGGGCCCTTTCGACTAACTATGGCTACACCTTC. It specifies CASSQGALSTNYGYTF.

CDR3 sequence reads: CAISEMLGTQETQYF. The CDR3 coding sequence is TGTGCCATCAGTGAAATGTTGGGGACCCAAGAGACCCAGTACTTC. This chain connects TRBV10-3 to TRBJ2-5; D possibly uses TRBD1 or TRBD2 (5 bases each). The CDR3 is 15 amino acids. Deletions cut 3 bases from V and 1 base from J, with 12 bases between. Germline assignment: CDR1 ENHRY and CDR2 SYGVKD.

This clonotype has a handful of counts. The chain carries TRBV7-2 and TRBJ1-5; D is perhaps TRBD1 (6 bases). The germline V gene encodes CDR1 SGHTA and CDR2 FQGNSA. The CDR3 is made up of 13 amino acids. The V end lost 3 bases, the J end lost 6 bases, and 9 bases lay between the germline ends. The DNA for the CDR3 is TGTGCCAGCAGCTTGGGGGGCCTTCAGCCCCAGCATTTT. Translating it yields CASSLGGLQPQHF.

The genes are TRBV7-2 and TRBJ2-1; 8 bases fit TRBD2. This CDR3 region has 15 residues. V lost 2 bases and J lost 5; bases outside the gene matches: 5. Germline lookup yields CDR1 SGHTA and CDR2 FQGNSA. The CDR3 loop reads CASSLFTGGNNEQFF. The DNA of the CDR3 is TGTGCCAGCAGCTTATTTACGGGGGGGAACAATGAGCAGTTCTTC.

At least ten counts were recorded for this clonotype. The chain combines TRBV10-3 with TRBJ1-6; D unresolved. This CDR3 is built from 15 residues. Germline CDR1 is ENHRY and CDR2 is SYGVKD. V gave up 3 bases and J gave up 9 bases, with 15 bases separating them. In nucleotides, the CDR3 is TGTGCCATCAGTGAACTTGGAGGGAGAGGTTCACCCCTCCACTTT. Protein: CAISELGGRGSPLHF.

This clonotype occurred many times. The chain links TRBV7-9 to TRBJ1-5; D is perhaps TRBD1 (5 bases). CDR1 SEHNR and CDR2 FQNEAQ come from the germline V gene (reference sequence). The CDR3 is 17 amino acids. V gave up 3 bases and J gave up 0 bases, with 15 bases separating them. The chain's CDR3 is CASSFHAGSYSNQPQHF. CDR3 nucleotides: TGTGCCAGCAGCTTTCACGCAGGGTCTTATAGCAATCAGCCCCAGCATTTT. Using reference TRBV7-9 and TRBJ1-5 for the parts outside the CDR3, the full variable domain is DTGVSQNPRHKITKRGQNVTFRCDPISEHNRLYWYRQTLGQGPEFLTYFQNEAQLEKSRLLSDRFSAERPKGSFSTLEIQRTEQGDSAMYLCASSFHAGSYSNQPQHFGDGTRLSIL.

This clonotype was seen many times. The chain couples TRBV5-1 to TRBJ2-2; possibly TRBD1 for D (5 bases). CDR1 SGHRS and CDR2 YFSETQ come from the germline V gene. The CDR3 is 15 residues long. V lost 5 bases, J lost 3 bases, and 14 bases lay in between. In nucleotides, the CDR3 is TGCGCCAGCAGTCCCGGACACCGGGACACCGGGGAGCTGTTTTTT. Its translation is CASSPGHRDTGELFF.

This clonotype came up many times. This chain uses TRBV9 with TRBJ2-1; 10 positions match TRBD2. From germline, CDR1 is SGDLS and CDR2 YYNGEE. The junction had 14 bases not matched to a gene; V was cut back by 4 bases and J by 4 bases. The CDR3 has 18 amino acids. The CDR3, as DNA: TGTGCCAGCAGCTCCCGGTGGTTGCTAGCGGGGGAATACAATGAGCAGTTCTTC. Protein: CASSSRWLLAGEYNEQFF.

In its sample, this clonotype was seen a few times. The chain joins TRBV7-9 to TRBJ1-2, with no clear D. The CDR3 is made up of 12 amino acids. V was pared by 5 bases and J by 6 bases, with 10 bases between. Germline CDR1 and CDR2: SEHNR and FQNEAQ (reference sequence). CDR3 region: CASSRDTNGYTF. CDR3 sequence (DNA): TGTGCCAGCAGCCGCGACACCAATGGCTACACCTTC. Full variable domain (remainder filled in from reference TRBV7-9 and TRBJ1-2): DTGVSQNPRHKITKRGQNVTFRCDPISEHNRLYWYRQTLGQGPEFLTYFQNEAQLEKSRLLSDRFSAERPKGSFSTLEIQRTEQGDSAMYLCASSRDTNGYTFGSGTRLTVV.

CDR3 nucleotides: TGCGCCAGCAGCTTGGCCCCCAGCGGGGGTGATACGCAGTATTTT. It translates to CASSLAPSGGDTQYF. The chain uses TRBV5-1 and TRBJ2-3, with 8 bases lining up with TRBD2. The CDR3 is made up of 15 amino acids. CDR1 and CDR2 (germline): SGHRS, YFSETQ. V shed 0 bases, J shed 6 bases, and the junction held 6 bases outside the gene matches.

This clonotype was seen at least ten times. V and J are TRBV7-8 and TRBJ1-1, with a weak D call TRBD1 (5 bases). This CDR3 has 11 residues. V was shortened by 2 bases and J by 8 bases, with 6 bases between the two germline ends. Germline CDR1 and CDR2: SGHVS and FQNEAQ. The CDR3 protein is CASSLYREAFF. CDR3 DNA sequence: TGTGCCAGCAGCTTATACAGGGAAGCTTTCTTT. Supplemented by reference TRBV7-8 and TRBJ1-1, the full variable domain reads GAGVSQSPRYKVAKRGQDVALRCDPISGHVSLFWYQQALGQGPEFLTYFQNEAQLDKSGLPSDRFFAERPEGSVSTLKIQRTQQEDSAVYLCASSLYREAFFGQGTRLTVV.

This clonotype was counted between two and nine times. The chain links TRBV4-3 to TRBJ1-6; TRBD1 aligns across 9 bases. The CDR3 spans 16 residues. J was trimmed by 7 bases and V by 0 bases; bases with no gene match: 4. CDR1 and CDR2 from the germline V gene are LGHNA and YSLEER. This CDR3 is CASSQESGQGNSPLHF. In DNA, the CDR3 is TGCGCCAGCAGCCAAGAGTCCGGACAGGGGAATTCACCCCTCCACTTT.

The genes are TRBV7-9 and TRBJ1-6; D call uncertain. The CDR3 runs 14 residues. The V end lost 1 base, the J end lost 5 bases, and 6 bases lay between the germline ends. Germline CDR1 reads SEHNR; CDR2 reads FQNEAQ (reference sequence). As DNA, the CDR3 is TGTGCCAGCAGCTTAGGGCAGCATAATTCACCCCTCCACTTT. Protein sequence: CASSLGQHNSPLHF.